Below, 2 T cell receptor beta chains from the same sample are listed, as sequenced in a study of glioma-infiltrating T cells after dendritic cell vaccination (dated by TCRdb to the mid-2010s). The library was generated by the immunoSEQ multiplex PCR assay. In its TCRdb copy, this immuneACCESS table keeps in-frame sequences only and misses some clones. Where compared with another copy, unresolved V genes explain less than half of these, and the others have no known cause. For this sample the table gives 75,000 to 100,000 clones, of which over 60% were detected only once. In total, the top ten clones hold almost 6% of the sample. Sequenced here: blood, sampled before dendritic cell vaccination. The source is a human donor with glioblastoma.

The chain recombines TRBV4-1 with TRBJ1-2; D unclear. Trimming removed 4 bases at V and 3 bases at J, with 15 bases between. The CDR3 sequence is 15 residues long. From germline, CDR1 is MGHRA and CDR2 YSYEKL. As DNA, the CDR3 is TGCGCCAGCAGCCTTTGGTACGGAGGCGACTATGGCTACACCTTC. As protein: CASSLWYGGDYGYTF.

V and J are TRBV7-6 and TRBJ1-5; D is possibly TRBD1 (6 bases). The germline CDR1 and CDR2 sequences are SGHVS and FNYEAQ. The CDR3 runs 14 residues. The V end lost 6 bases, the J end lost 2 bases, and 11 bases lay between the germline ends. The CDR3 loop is CASRHAGGNQPQHF. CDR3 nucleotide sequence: TGTGCCAGCAGGCACGCAGGGGGCAATCAGCCCCAGCATTTT.